These 26 T cell receptor beta chains originate from one sample sequenced in a study of T cell changes during pregnancy in multiple sclerosis. The assay was immunoSEQ multiplex PCR, and TCRdb's table has in-frame clones only and misses some. The sample has approximately 90,000 clones, 94% seen once; the top ten hold about 0.8%. Source: peripheral blood, taken in the third trimester of pregnancy. These receptors came from a female donor with multiple sclerosis, enrolled in a pregnancy study.

The chain carries TRBV30 and TRBJ1-5; 8 nucleotides align to TRBD1. This CDR3 comprises 14 residues. Germline CDR1 GTSNPN, CDR2 SVGIG (reference sequence). The V segment lost 4 bases and the J segment 7 bases; nucleotides outside the gene matches: 9. The CDR3 nucleotides are TGTGCCTGGAATGATCAGGGGGCGAGGCAGCCCCAGCATTTT. Its protein product is CAWNDQGARQPQHF.

The CDR3 nucleotides read TGTGCCAGCAGTTTGTTTAGTAATCAGCCCCAGCATTTT. Protein: CASSLFSNQPQHF. The rearrangement joins TRBV27 to TRBJ1-5; D gene uncertain. V was cut by 3 bases and J by 4 bases, with 7 bases left in between. The CDR3 runs 13 residues. Germline assignment: CDR1 MNHEY and CDR2 SMNVEV (reference sequence).

Here the CDR3 reads CASNPGLDVDTQYF. The CDR3 region has the DNA TGTGCCAGCAATCCAGGCCTCGACGTTGATACGCAGTATTTT. This chain uses TRBV7-9 with TRBJ2-3, with D unclear. In germline, CDR1 is SEHNR, CDR2 FQNEAQ (reference sequence). The CDR3 contains 14 residues. The V end was cut by 7 bases, the J end by 6 bases, with 17 bases between.

This clone was seen a single time. The chain recombines TRBV21-1 with TRBJ1-1; the table's D call of TRBD1 was not tested on the DNA. TRBV21-1 is given as a pseudogene. The CDR3 is made up of 12 amino acids. The CDR3 sequence is CASSGRGKEAFF. CDR3 coding DNA: TGTGCCAGCAGTGGCAGGGGAAAAGAAGCTTTCTTT.

The chain uses TRBV4-1 and TRBJ2-7, with 7 positions matching TRBD1. The CDR3 sequence is 18 residues long. J was trimmed by 0 bases and V by 0 bases; bases with no gene match: 11. Germline V gives CDR1 MGHRA, CDR2 YSYEKL. The CDR3 DNA reads as TGCGCCAGCAGCCAAGATTATCGGGTGGACAGGTACTCCTACGAGCAGTACTTC. Its translation is CASSQDYRVDRYSYEQYF.

This chain uses TRBV28 with TRBJ1-1, with D possibly being TRBD1 (6 bases). The CDR3 contains 15 residues. Per the germline V gene, CDR1 is MDHEN and CDR2 is SYDVKM. V gave up 6 bases and J gave up 3 bases, with 17 bases separating them. The CDR3 protein is CASRWMGGHDTEAFF. The CDR3, as DNA: TGTGCCAGCAGGTGGATGGGGGGGCATGACACTGAAGCTTTCTTT.

This clone showed up just once. The rearrangement uses TRBV30 and TRBJ1-1; D gene unclear. The CDR3 is 14 amino acids. CDR1 and CDR2 from the germline V gene are GTSNPN and SVGIG (reference sequence). The CDR3 region is CACETTPGYTEAFF. The CDR3 nucleotides read TGTGCTTGTGAGACAACCCCTGGGTACACTGAAGCTTTCTTT.

This sequence joins TRBV21-1 and TRBJ1-5; the table's D call, TRBD1, was not checked against the DNA. TRBV21-1 is an annotated pseudogene. There are 19 residues in the CDR3. In nucleotides, the CDR3 is TGTGCCAGCAGCTGTCACTCCACCCGGACAGGGCGGTGCAATCAGCCCCAGCATTTT. Residues: CASSCHSTRTGRCNQPQHF.

A note on this clone: An end of the junction differs from the germline gene, which may be a read error. The chain links TRBV29-1 to TRBJ1-1, with D maybe TRBD1 (6 bases). The CDR3 consists of 14 residues. Per germline, CDR1 SQVTM and CDR2 ANQGSEA. The CDR3 coding sequence is TGCAGCGTGATCCGACAGGTCGTAAACACTGAAGTTTTCTTT. The encoded protein is CSVIRQVVNTEVFF.

The J gene is TRBJ1-1, the V gene TRBV5-6; D may be TRBD1 (6 bases). Germline CDR1 reads SGHDT; CDR2 reads YYEEEE. V shed 2 bases and J shed 7 bases, with 15 bases lying between them. The CDR3 is 14 amino acids. Written as DNA, the CDR3 is TGTGCCAGCAGCTTTATAGGGGGGGCAGGTGAAGCTTTCTTT. It codes for CASSFIGGAGEAFF.

This clone was picked up a small number of times. V usage is TRBV4-2 and J usage is TRBJ2-1; 7 nucleotides match TRBD2. Germline assignment: CDR1 LGHNA and CDR2 YNFKEQ. The CDR3 length is 16 residues. Trimming at V came to 0 bases and at J to 0 bases, leaving 2 bases not matched to a gene. In nucleotides, the CDR3 is TGTGCCAGCAGCCAAGATGGCGGGAGCTCCTACAATGAGCAGTTCTTC. Translated: CASSQDGGSSYNEQFF.

The chain has TRBV18 and TRBJ2-1, with D maybe TRBD2 (6 bases). CDR3 size: 20 residues. Trimming took 3 bases from V and 4 from J, leaving 28 bases between them. Germline CDR1 reads KGHSH; CDR2 reads LQKENI. This CDR3 reads CASSPRGVTGVQIPYNEQFF. The CDR3 DNA follows: TGTGCCAGCTCACCTCGCGGGGTGACCGGGGTTCAGATTCCTTACAATGAGCAGTTCTTC.

The V gene is TRBV30, the J gene TRBJ2-7; a possible D gene is TRBD1 (6 bases). Germline-derived CDR1 and CDR2 are GTSNPN and SVGIG (reference sequence). The CDR3 consists of 11 residues. With 1 base removed from V and 9 bases from J, the gap between germline ends came to 10 bases. DNA for the CDR3: TGTGCCTGGAGTGACAGGGTCGCGCAGTACTTC. It specifies CAWSDRVAQYF.

This chain connects TRBV5-1 to TRBJ1-4; 9 positions match TRBD1. J gave up 7 bases and V 2 bases, and 3 bases lay outside the gene matches. The CDR3 loop spans 14 amino acids. The germline V gene has CDR1 SGHRS and CDR2 YFSETQ. The CDR3 nucleotides are TGCGCCAGCAGCTTAACAGGGGGCGGTGAAAAACTGTTTTTT. Translated: CASSLTGGGEKLFF.

V usage is TRBV7-8 and J usage is TRBJ2-3, with TRBD2 matching over 8 bases. Germline V CDR1 and CDR2: SGHVS, FQNEAQ. After removal of 1 base from V and 2 bases from J, the junction contained 8 bases not matched to a gene. The CDR3 has 17 residues. Written as DNA, the CDR3 is TGTGCCAGCAGCTTAGATGGGGCTAGCGGGTTCACAGATACGCAGTATTTT. Its translation is CASSLDGASGFTDTQYF.

The chain carries TRBV11-3 and TRBJ2-2; the D gene is possibly TRBD1 (5 bases). This CDR3 comprises 16 residues. Germline-derived CDR1 and CDR2 are SGHNT and YENEEA. V lost 2 bases to trimming and J lost 0 bases, with 10 bases between them. Written as DNA, the CDR3 is TGTGCCAGCAGCTTACGGGCAGGGACGAACACCGGGGAGCTGTTTTTT. Its protein is CASSLRAGTNTGELFF. The full variable domain, completed using reference TRBV11-3 and TRBJ2-2, is EAGVVQSPRYKIIEKKQPVAFWCNPISGHNTLYWYLQNLGQGPELLIRYENEEAVDDSQLPKDRFSAERLKGVDSTLKIQPAELGDSAVYLCASSLRAGTNTGELFFGEGSRLTVL.

The J gene is TRBJ1-4, the V gene TRBV30; 8 bases are shared with TRBD1. V was clipped by 3 bases and J by 7 bases; unmatched bases: 10. The CDR3 sequence is 15 residues long. CDR1 is GTSNPN, CDR2 SVGIG, per germline (reference sequence). This CDR3 is CAWSGQQGVGEKLFF. The CDR3 region has the DNA TGTGCCTGGAGCGGTCAACAGGGGGTGGGTGAAAAACTGTTTTTT. The entire variable domain, with the rest obtained from reference TRBV30 and TRBJ1-4, is as follows: SQTIHQWPATLVQPVGSPLSLECTVEGTSNPNLYWYRQAAGRGLQLLFYSVGIGQISSEVPQNLSASRPQDRQFILSSKKLLLSDSGFYLCAWSGQQGVGEKLFFGSGTQLSVL.

This chain's CDR3 is CASSTRDLSNNEQFF. The CDR3 DNA reads as TGTGCCAGCAGCACACGGGACTTGTCGAACAATGAGCAGTTCTTC. This chain connects TRBV7-2 to TRBJ2-1; tentatively, D is TRBD2 (6 bases). Trimming took off 5 bases at V and 5 bases at J, with 16 bases between the two ends. The length of the CDR3 is 15 residues. Looked up from germline, CDR1 is SGHTA and CDR2 is FQGNSA.

In the case of this clone: Other DNA sequences in this specimen translate into the identical CDR3. The chain employs TRBV27 and TRBJ2-7; maybe TRBD2 (5 bases). Germline CDR1 and CDR2: MNHEY and SMNVEV (reference sequence). V lost 5 bases and J 0 bases, leaving 8 bases between the germline ends. The CDR3 loop spans 13 amino acids. The CDR3 nucleotides are TGTGCCAGCAGTCTAGCCAGCTCCTACGAGCAGTACTTC. It codes for CASSLASSYEQYF.

The CDR3 sequence is CASSRGTGTYTDTQYF. CDR3 sequence (DNA): TGTGCCAGCAGCCGAGGGACAGGGACGTACACAGATACGCAGTATTTT. This chain joins TRBV5-8 and TRBJ2-3; 9 positions match TRBD1. Looked up from germline, CDR1 is SGHTS and CDR2 is YDEGEE. V was pared by 4 bases and J by 2 bases, with 8 bases of the junction left unmatched. CDR3 size: 16 residues.

The rearrangement uses TRBV5-1 and TRBJ2-2; a possible D gene is TRBD1 (5 bases). Between the trimmed V and J ends, which lost 4 bases and 5 bases, there was a span of 12 bases. This CDR3 is 14 amino acids long. The V gene's germline CDR1 is SGHRS and CDR2 YFSETQ. CDR3 bases: TGCGCCAGCAGCGAAAGGGGAAATACCGGGGAGCTGTTTTTT. This gives the protein CASSERGNTGELFF.

The chain joins TRBV7-2 to TRBJ2-5; D uncertain. Germline V gene sequence: CDR1 SGHTA, CDR2 FQGNSA. The CDR3 length is 12 residues. The V gene lost 7 bases and the J gene lost 4 bases, with 10 bases spanning the gap. The CDR3 DNA sequence: TGTGCCAGCACCCCGGGTCTAGAGACCCAGTACTTC. It translates to CASTPGLETQYF.

The rearrangement uses TRBV30 and TRBJ2-1; TRBD2 matches at 10 bases. Trimming cost V 5 bases and J 8 bases; bases outside gene matches: 9. The CDR3 contains 14 residues. CDR1 and CDR2 (germline): GTSNPN, SVGIG (reference sequence). CDR3 sequence: CAWAWTSGIDEQFF. Written as DNA, the CDR3 is TGTGCCTGGGCTTGGACTAGCGGAATCGATGAGCAGTTCTTC. Combining the CDR3 with reference TRBV30 and TRBJ2-1 gives the whole variable domain SQTIHQWPATLVQPVGSPLSLECTVEGTSNPNLYWYRQAAGRGLQLLFYSVGIGQISSEVPQNLSASRPQDRQFILSSKKLLLSDSGFYLCAWAWTSGIDEQFFGPGTRLTVL.

The chain combines TRBV28 with TRBJ1-5; 11 bases line up with TRBD1. Germline trimming cut 5 bases from V and 6 bases from J; bases unmatched to any gene: 6. The CDR3 covers 15 residues. Germline loops: CDR1 MDHEN, CDR2 SYDVKM. Here the CDR3 reads CASSPGQGAGQPQHF. CDR3 sequence (DNA): TGTGCCAGCAGTCCCGGACAGGGGGCGGGTCAGCCCCAGCATTTT.

This chain links TRBV7-2 with TRBJ2-2; 9 positions match TRBD2. J gave up 9 bases and V 1 base, and 9 bases lay outside the gene matches. The V gene's germline CDR1 is SGHTA and CDR2 FQGNSA. The CDR3 length is 16 residues. This CDR3 is CASSLEAGGVGRELFF. CDR3 coding DNA: TGTGCCAGCAGCTTAGAGGCGGGAGGGGTGGGCCGGGAGCTGTTTTTT.

This chain joins TRBV5-1 and TRBJ1-1, with 10 bases that match TRBD1. The germline gives CDR1 SGHRS, CDR2 YFSETQ. J was trimmed by 5 bases and V by 4 bases; bases with no gene match: 11. The CDR3 spans 16 residues. The CDR3 protein is CASSVGTGALGTEAFF. As DNA, the CDR3 is TGCGCCAGCAGCGTTGGGACAGGGGCTTTAGGAACTGAAGCTTTCTTT.